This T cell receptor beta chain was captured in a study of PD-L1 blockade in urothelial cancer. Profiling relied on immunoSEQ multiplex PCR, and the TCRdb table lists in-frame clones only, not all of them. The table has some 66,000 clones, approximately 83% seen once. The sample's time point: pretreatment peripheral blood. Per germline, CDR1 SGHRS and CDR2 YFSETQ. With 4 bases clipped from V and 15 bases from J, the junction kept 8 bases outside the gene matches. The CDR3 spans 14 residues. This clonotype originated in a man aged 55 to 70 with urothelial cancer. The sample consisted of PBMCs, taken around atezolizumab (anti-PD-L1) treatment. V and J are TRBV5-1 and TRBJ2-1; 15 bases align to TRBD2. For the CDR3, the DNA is TGCGCCAGCAGCCCGGGACTAGCGGGGGGCCGTCCGTTCTTC. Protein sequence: CASSPGLAGGRPFF.